This T cell receptor (beta chain) was recorded in a study of shared clonotypes between healthy human individuals. Only in-frame clones appear in the TCRdb table, and some are missing; sequencing was by immunoSEQ multiplex PCR. The data contain millions of clones, 90% to 95% of them singletons. Turning to this clone: This sample includes further DNA sequences coding for the same CDR3.

V was trimmed by 4 bases and J by 4 bases, leaving 8 bases between them. The CDR3 consists of 12 residues. Germline CDR1 reads MNHEY; CDR2 reads SVGAGI. Sequencing was performed on naive CD4+ T cells sorted from blood. Subset given: CD45RA+ positively selected. The sequence was collected from a man between 18 and 35 years old in good health. The chain is built from TRBV6-5 and TRBJ2-7, with D uncertain. The CDR3 spells CASSSPGYEQYF. CDR3 in DNA: TGTGCCAGCAGTTCCCCGGGTTACGAGCAGTACTTC.